This T cell receptor beta chain was documented in a study of blood T cell repertoires in COVID-19. Clones were sequenced by immunoSEQ multiplex PCR, and TCRdb holds only the in-frame ones, with some missing. The repertoire holds hundreds of thousands of clones, with 88% as singletons. This CDR3 region has 14 residues. The V segment lost 7 bases and the J segment 0 bases; nucleotides outside the gene matches: 2. The germline gives CDR1 SNHLY, CDR2 FYNNEI. Sequences were obtained from PBMCs or T cells enriched from blood (not recorded which). This chain joins TRBV2 and TRBJ2-2; 7 bases are a match to TRBD2. This TCR derives from a woman between 35 and 50 years old with acute COVID-19. The chain's CDR3 is CASTGGPNTGELFF. The CDR3, as DNA: TGTGCCAGCACGGGGGGACCGAACACCGGGGAGCTGTTTTTT.